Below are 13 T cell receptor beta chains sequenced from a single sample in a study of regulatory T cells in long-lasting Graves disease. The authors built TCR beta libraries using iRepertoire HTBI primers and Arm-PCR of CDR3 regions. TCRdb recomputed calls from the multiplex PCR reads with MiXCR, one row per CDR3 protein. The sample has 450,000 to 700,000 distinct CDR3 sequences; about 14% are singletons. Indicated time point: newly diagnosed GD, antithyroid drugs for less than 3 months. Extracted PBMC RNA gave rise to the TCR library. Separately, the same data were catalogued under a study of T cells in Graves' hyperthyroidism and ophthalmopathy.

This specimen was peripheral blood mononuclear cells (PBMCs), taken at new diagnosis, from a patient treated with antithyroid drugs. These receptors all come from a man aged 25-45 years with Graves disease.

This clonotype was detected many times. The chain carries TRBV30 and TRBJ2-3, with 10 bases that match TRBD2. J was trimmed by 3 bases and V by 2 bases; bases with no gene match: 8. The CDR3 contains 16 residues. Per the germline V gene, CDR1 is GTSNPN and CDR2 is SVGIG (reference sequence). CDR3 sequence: CAWSSLAGVRTDTQYF. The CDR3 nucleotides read TGTGCCTGGAGTTCTCTAGCGGGAGTAAGGACAGATACGCAGTATTTT.

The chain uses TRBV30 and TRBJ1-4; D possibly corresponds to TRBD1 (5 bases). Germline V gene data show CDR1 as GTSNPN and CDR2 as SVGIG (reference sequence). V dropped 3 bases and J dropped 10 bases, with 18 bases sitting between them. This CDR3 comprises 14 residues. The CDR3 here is CAWSAGTGFGKLFF. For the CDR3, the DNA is TGTGCCTGGAGCGCCGGGACGGGCTTCGGAAAACTGTTTTTT.

CDR3 sequence (DNA): TGTGCCAGCACGAAAACAGGGAGGGACGGCTACACCTTC. The encoded protein is CASTKTGRDGYTF. J is TRBJ1-2 and V is TRBV28; the D gene is possibly TRBD1 (6 bases). The CDR3 spans 13 residues. Trimming took 7 bases from V and 8 from J, leaving 17 bases between them. Germline V gene sequence: CDR1 MDHEN, CDR2 SYDVKM.

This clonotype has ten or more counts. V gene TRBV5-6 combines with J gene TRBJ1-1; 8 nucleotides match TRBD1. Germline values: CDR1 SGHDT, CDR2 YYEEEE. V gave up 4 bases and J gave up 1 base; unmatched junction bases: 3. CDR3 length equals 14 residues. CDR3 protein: CASSPQGANTEAFF. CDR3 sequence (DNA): TGTGCCAGCAGCCCGCAGGGGGCGAACACTGAAGCTTTCTTT.

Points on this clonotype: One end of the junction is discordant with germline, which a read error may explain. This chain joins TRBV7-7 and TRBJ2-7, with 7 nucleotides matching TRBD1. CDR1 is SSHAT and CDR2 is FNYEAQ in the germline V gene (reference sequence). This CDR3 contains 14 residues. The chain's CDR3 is CASSPADRVGEQYF. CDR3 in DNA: TGTGCTAGCAGCCCGGCTGACAGGGTAGGCGAGCAGTACTTC.

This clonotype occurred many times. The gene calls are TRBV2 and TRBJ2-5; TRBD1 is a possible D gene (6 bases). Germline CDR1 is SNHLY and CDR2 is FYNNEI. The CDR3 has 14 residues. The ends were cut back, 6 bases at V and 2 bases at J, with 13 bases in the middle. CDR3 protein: CASRRDIPQETQYF. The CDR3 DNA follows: TGTGCCAGCAGGAGGGACATCCCTCAAGAGACCCAGTACTTC.

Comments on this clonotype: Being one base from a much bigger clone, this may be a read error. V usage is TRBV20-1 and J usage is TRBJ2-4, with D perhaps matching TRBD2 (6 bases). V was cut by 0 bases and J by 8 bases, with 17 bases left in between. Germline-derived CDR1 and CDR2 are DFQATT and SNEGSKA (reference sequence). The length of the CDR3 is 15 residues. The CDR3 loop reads CSARDPSGAGYIQYF. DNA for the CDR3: TGCAGTGCTAGAGATCCCTCGGGAGCAGGGTACATTCAGTACTTC.

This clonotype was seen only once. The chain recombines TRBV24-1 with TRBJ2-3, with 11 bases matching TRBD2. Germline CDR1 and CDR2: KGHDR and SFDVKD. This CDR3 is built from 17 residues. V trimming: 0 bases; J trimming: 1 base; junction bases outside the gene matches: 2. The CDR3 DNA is TGTGCCACCAGTGATTTGCCGACTAGCGGGGGCACAGATACGCAGTATTTT. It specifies CATSDLPTSGGTDTQYF.

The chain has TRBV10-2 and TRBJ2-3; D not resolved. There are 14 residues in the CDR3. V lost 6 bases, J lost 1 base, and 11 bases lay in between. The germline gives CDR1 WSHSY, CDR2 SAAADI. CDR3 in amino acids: CASREARGTDTQYF. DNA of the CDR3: TGCGCCAGCAGGGAAGCGAGAGGCACAGATACGCAGTATTTT.

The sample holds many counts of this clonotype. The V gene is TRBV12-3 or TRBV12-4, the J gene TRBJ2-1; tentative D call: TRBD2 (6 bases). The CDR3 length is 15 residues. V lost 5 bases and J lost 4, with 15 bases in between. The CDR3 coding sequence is TGTGCCAGCAGTGCGGGACTGGGTGGGTACAATGAGCAGTTCTTC. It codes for CASSAGLGGYNEQFF.

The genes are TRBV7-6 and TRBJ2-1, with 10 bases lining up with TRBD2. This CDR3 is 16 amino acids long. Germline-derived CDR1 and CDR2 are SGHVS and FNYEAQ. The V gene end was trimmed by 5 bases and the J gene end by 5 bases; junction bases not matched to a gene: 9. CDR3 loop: CASSGYSGRFDNEQFF. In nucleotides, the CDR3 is TGTGCCAGCAGCGGATATAGCGGGAGGTTCGACAATGAGCAGTTCTTC.

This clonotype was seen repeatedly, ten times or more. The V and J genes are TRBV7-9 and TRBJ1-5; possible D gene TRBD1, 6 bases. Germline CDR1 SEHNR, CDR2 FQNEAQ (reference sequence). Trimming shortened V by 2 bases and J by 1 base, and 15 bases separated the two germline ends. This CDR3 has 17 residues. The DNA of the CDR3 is TGTGCCAGCAGCTTATACTTAGGGCAGGGGAGCAATCAGCCCCAGCATTTT. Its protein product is CASSLYLGQGSNQPQHF.

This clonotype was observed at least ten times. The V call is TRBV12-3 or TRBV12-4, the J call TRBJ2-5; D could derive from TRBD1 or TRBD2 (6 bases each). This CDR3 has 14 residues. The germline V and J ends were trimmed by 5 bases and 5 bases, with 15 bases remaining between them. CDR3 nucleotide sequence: TGTGCCAGCAGTCGCCGACAAGGGGGGGAGACCCAGTACTTC. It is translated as CASSRRQGGETQYF.